Listed here are 25 T cell receptor beta chains from one sample, sequenced in a study of blood T cell repertoires in COVID-19. Sequencing was performed with immunoSEQ multiplex PCR; in TCRdb, only in-frame clones are kept and a portion is missing. The table records more than 200,000 clones, over 80% of them present only once. Sequencing used peripheral blood. Every receptor here comes from a man between 35 and 55 years old with acute or convalescent COVID-19.

The chain couples TRBV5-1 to TRBJ2-3; no clear D gene. CDR3 size: 11 residues. Germline CDR1 and CDR2: SGHRS and YFSETQ. For the CDR3, the DNA is TGCCCCTCATGGTGCGCAGATACGCAGTATTTT. Protein: CPSWCADTQYF.

The V gene is TRBV28, the J gene TRBJ2-2, with 9 bases lining up with TRBD1. This CDR3 is 17 amino acids long. V gave up 6 bases and J gave up 4 bases; unmatched junction bases: 12. Looked up from germline, CDR1 is MDHEN and CDR2 is SYDVKM. The CDR3 DNA is TGTGCCAGCAGAGGACAGGGGCGGGGAGAGGTCACCGGGGAGCTGTTTTTT. Translation gives CASRGQGRGEVTGELFF. Combining the CDR3 with reference TRBV28 and TRBJ2-2 gives the whole variable domain DVKVTQSSRYLVKRTGEKVFLECVQDMDHENMFWYRQDPGLGLRLIYFSYDVKMKEKGDIPEGYSVSREKKERFSLILESASTNQTSMYLCASRGQGRGEVTGELFFGEGSRLTVL.

The CDR3 spells CASSYMGGEAFF. The CDR3, as DNA: TGTGCCAGCAGTTATATGGGGGGTGAAGCTTTCTTT. This rearrangement joins TRBV6-5 to TRBJ1-1; D is possibly TRBD1 (5 bases). Germline V gene lookup returns CDR1 MNHEY and CDR2 SVGAGI. The ends were cut back, 3 bases at V and 7 bases at J, with 9 bases in the middle. The CDR3 contains 12 residues.

J is TRBJ2-5 and V is TRBV2, with 7 bases fitting TRBD2. With 2 bases clipped from V and 4 bases from J, the junction kept 7 bases outside the gene matches. CDR3 size: 15 residues. The V gene's germline CDR1 is SNHLY and CDR2 FYNNEI. The CDR3 loop is CASSELAEAGETQYF. The CDR3 DNA follows: TGTGCCAGCAGTGAACTAGCGGAGGCGGGAGAGACCCAGTACTTC.

This chain links TRBV6-5 with TRBJ1-6; TRBD1 aligns across 7 bases. The germline CDR1 and CDR2 sequences are MNHEY and SVGAGI. The CDR3 extends over 15 amino acids. J lost 8 bases, V lost 6 bases, and 10 bases had no gene match. The CDR3 DNA follows: TGTGCCAGCAGGCCGGAACAGGGGCCGGATTCACCCCTCCACTTT. This codes for CASRPEQGPDSPLHF.

The chain couples TRBV7-8 to TRBJ1-1; TRBD1 is a possible D gene (5 bases). V shed 7 bases and J shed 0 bases, with 21 bases lying between them. The CDR3 is made up of 17 amino acids. Germline V gene sequence: CDR1 SGHVS, CDR2 FQNEAQ. CDR3 sequence reads: CASIGWGTGPMNTEAFF. In nucleotides, the CDR3 is TGTGCCAGCATTGGATGGGGCACAGGCCCTATGAACACTGAAGCTTTCTTT.

V and J are TRBV28 and TRBJ1-2, with 9 nucleotides matching TRBD1. The V gene end was trimmed by 5 bases and the J gene end by 4 bases; junction bases not matched to a gene: 8. The length of the CDR3 is 15 residues. From germline, CDR1 is MDHEN and CDR2 SYDVKM. As DNA, the CDR3 is TGTGCCAGCAGTCAGGGACAGGGACGGGTCTATGGCTACACCTTC. It is translated as CASSQGQGRVYGYTF.

The gene calls are TRBV7-7 and TRBJ2-5; D is perhaps TRBD2 (6 bases). CDR3 length: 14 amino acids. V was trimmed by 5 bases and J by 3 bases, leaving 13 bases between them. Germline V CDR1 and CDR2: SSHAT, FNYEAQ (reference sequence). The CDR3 DNA reads TGTGCCAGCAGCGCCGTTAGCGGAGAAGAGACCCAGTACTTC. This gives the protein CASSAVSGEETQYF. Combining the CDR3 with reference TRBV7-7 and TRBJ2-5 gives the whole variable domain GAGVSQSPRYKVTKRGQDVTLRCDPISSHATLYWYQQALGQGPEFLTYFNYEAQPDKSGLPSDRFSAERPEGSISTLTIQRTEQRDSAMYRCASSAVSGEETQYFGPGTRLLVL.

J is TRBJ1-1 and V is TRBV19, with a possible D match to TRBD1 (5 bases). Germline-derived CDR1 and CDR2 are LNHDA and SQIVND (reference sequence). This CDR3 has 14 amino acids. V lost 4 bases and J 5 bases, leaving 14 bases between the germline ends. CDR3 region: CASSSLGLVTEAFF. In DNA form, the CDR3 reads TGTGCCAGTAGTAGTCTGGGGCTGGTTACTGAAGCTTTCTTT.

This sequence joins TRBV5-5 and TRBJ2-7; 11 bases agree with TRBD1. Germline assignment: CDR1 SGHKS and CDR2 YYEKEE (reference sequence). The ends lost 0 bases at V and 7 bases at J; junction bases unmatched: 9. The CDR3 extends over 16 amino acids. The CDR3 protein is CASSLGTGGAWGEQYF. The CDR3 nucleotides read TGTGCCAGCAGCTTGGGGACAGGGGGCGCGTGGGGTGAGCAGTACTTC.

The table lists this clone with a few counts. The V call is TRBV29-1, the J call TRBJ2-7; 8 bases fit TRBD2. The trim removed 7 bases at V and 0 bases at J, leaving 8 bases unmatched. Germline V CDR1 and CDR2: SQVTM, ANQGSEA. This CDR3 contains 14 residues. As DNA, the CDR3 is TGCAGCGCCCTCGGGGGGGATTCCTCCTACGAGCAGTACTTC. Its protein product is CSALGGDSSYEQYF.

The chain recombines TRBV6-5 with TRBJ1-5; D possibly corresponds to TRBD1 (6 bases). This CDR3 is 15 amino acids long. V dropped 2 bases and J dropped 2 bases, with 10 bases sitting between them. The germline CDR1 and CDR2 sequences are MNHEY and SVGAGI. CDR3 sequence reads: CASSYAGDGNQPQHF. CDR3 sequence (DNA): TGTGCCAGCAGTTACGCAGGGGACGGCAATCAGCCCCAGCATTTT.

This clone was found a few times. The chain has TRBV2 and TRBJ1-2, with 12 positions matching TRBD1. The trim removed 0 bases at V and 8 bases at J, leaving 4 bases unmatched. Germline CDR1 reads SNHLY; CDR2 reads FYNNEI. This CDR3 spans 15 amino acids. The CDR3 region is CASSEAGQGAWGYTF. The CDR3 DNA sequence: TGTGCCAGCAGTGAAGCGGGACAGGGGGCGTGGGGCTACACCTTC. Full variable domain (rest looked up from reference TRBV2 and TRBJ1-2): EPEVTQTPSHQVTQMGQEVILRCVPISNHLYFYWYRQILGQKVEFLVSFYNNEISEKSEIFDDQFSVERPDGSNFTLKIRSTKLEDSAMYFCASSEAGQGAWGYTFGSGTRLTVV.

The chain couples TRBV19 to TRBJ2-1; D perhaps matches TRBD2 (6 bases). The germline CDR1 and CDR2 sequences are LNHDA and SQIVND (reference sequence). Trimming removed 10 bases at V and 1 base at J, with 11 bases between. The CDR3 spans 13 residues. DNA for the CDR3: TGTGCCACTGATAGCGGATCCTACAATGAGCAGTTCTTC. It specifies CATDSGSYNEQFF.

This chain joins TRBV5-1 and TRBJ1-6, with a tentative D call TRBD1 (5 bases). V was clipped by 3 bases and J by 3 bases, with 10 bases between them. CDR1 is SGHRS and CDR2 is YFSETQ in the germline V gene. The CDR3 length is 15 residues. In DNA form, the CDR3 reads TGCGCCAGCAGCTGGGGGGACGGCTATAATTCACCCCTCCACTTT. Translated: CASSWGDGYNSPLHF. Combining the CDR3 with reference TRBV5-1 and TRBJ1-6 gives the whole variable domain KAGVTQTPRYLIKTRGQQVTLSCSPISGHRSVSWYQQTPGQGLQFLFEYFSETQRNKGNFPGRFSGRQFSNSRSEMNVSTLELGDSALYLCASSWGDGYNSPLHFGNGTRLTVT.

The chain employs TRBV6-2 or TRBV6-3 and TRBJ1-5; 7 nucleotides match TRBD1. The CDR3 is made up of 15 amino acids. With 0 bases clipped from V and 6 bases from J, the junction kept 5 bases outside the gene matches. Germline CDR1 and CDR2: MNHEY and SVGEGT. CDR3: CASSYSGGGSQPQHF. CDR3 DNA: TGTGCCAGCAGTTACTCCGGAGGGGGCAGTCAGCCCCAGCATTTT.

This chain connects TRBV9 to TRBJ1-2; perhaps TRBD1 as D (6 bases). V lost 3 bases, J lost 1 base, and 16 bases lay in between. CDR1 is SGDLS and CDR2 is YYNGEE in the germline V gene. The CDR3 runs 16 residues. The CDR3 DNA reads TGTGCCAGCAGCGGCGACAGGAGCCCTTTTAACTATGGCTACACCTTC. Protein product: CASSGDRSPFNYGYTF.

V gene TRBV19 combines with J gene TRBJ2-2, with a possible D match to TRBD1 (6 bases). Germline assignment: CDR1 LNHDA and CDR2 SQIVND (reference sequence). Trimming took off 5 bases at V and 3 bases at J, with 10 bases between the two ends. The CDR3 runs 14 residues. The CDR3 sequence is CASSVRTDTGELFF. The CDR3 nucleotides are TGTGCCAGTAGTGTTCGGACAGACACCGGGGAGCTGTTTTTT.

The chain employs TRBV5-1 and TRBJ2-2; TRBD1 is a possible D gene (5 bases). Germline V gene lookup returns CDR1 SGHRS and CDR2 YFSETQ. V lost 2 bases and J 0 bases, leaving 8 bases between the germline ends. The CDR3 covers 15 residues. CDR3 loop: CASSLTTANTGELFF. CDR3 coding DNA: TGCGCCAGCAGCTTAACGACAGCGAACACCGGGGAGCTGTTTTTT.

The chain combines TRBV29-1 with TRBJ2-7; 11 bases agree with TRBD1. This CDR3 has 13 amino acids. Looked up from germline, CDR1 is SQVTM and CDR2 is ANQGSEA. The trim removed 6 bases at V and 5 bases at J, leaving 6 bases unmatched. The CDR3 loop is CSVDGQGADEQYF. CDR3 nucleotides: TGCAGCGTCGACGGACAGGGGGCCGACGAGCAGTACTTC.

This chain's CDR3 is CASSRGSGSGGYGYTF. The CDR3 DNA follows: TGTGCCAGCAGCCGAGGGTCGGGCTCCGGGGGCTATGGCTACACCTTC. V usage is TRBV5-6 and J usage is TRBJ1-2; D might be TRBD1 (5 bases). The CDR3 consists of 16 residues. Trimming took 4 bases from V and 4 from J, leaving 20 bases between them. From germline, CDR1 is SGHDT and CDR2 YYEEEE.

The V gene is TRBV9, the J gene TRBJ1-5; TRBD1 matches 8 bases. Unmatched junction bases numbered 3, after V lost 1 base and J lost 3 bases. Germline CDR1 SGDLS, CDR2 YYNGEE. There are 15 residues in the CDR3. The CDR3 here is CASSVTGGNNQPQHF. DNA for the CDR3: TGTGCCAGCAGCGTAACAGGGGGAAACAATCAGCCCCAGCATTTT.

As to this clone: This sample also contains other DNA sequences that code for the same CDR3. The J gene is TRBJ1-5, the V gene TRBV19, with no clear D. The CDR3 totals 13 residues. Trimming pared 5 bases from V and 0 bases from J, leaving 5 bases between. CDR1 and CDR2 (germline): LNHDA, SQIVND (reference sequence). CDR3 residues: CASSPYSNQPQHF. CDR3 in DNA: TGTGCCAGTAGTCCCTATAGCAATCAGCCCCAGCATTTT.

V is TRBV19 and J is TRBJ2-1, with 9 positions matching TRBD2. There are 16 residues in the CDR3. With V trimmed by 3 bases and J by 4 bases, 7 bases remained unmatched. CDR1 LNHDA and CDR2 SQIVND come from the germline V gene (reference sequence). The CDR3 reads CASSILSGSRYNEQFF. CDR3 nucleotides: TGTGCCAGTAGTATCCTTAGCGGGAGCCGTTACAATGAGCAGTTCTTC.

The V call is TRBV14, the J call TRBJ1-6; D remains unclear. This CDR3 comprises 14 residues. The ends were cut back, 4 bases at V and 10 bases at J, with 14 bases in the middle. Per the germline V gene, CDR1 is SGHDN and CDR2 is FVKESK. The CDR3 spells CASSRGGSGSPLHF. The CDR3 DNA sequence: TGTGCCAGCAGCCGGGGAGGATCTGGCTCACCCCTCCACTTT.